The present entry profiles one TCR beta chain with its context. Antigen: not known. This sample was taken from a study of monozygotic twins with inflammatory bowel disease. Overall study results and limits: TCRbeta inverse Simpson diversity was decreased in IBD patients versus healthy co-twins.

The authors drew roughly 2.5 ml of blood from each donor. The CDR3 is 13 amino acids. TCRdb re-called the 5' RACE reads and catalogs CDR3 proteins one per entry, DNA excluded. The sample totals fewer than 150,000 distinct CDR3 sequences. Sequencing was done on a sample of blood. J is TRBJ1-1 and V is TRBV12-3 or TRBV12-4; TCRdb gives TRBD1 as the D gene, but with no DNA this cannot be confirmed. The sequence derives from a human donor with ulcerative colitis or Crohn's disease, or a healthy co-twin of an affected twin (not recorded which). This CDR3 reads CASSDSRNTEAFF.